The TCR beta chain under discussion was sequenced for a study of T-cell memory formation after mild COVID-19. The overall study: TCR clusters were largely donor specific. Points from the study as a whole: SARS-CoV-2 specificity was not confirmed for second-wave clones peaking on day 37. Chiefly within CM and EM were the contracting CD4+ clones; CD8+ ones were within EMRA.

TCRdb re-analysed the 5' RACE reads in MiXCR, keeping a single row per CDR3 protein. The sample yields roughly 190,000 distinct CDR3 sequences, about 11% seen once. Germline CDR1 reads SGHRS; CDR2 reads YFSETQ. Trimming removed 2 bases at V and 2 bases at J, with 10 bases between. The CDR3 contains 14 residues. Of note for this clonotype: The antigen remains undetermined.

The clonotype comes from a man between 18 and 29 years old who had mild COVID-19 (a few samples of this study predate the infection). Cell type and time point are not known. Sequenced material: PBMCs or a T cell subset sorted from them (not recorded which). The V gene is TRBV5-1, the J gene TRBJ1-2, with D perhaps matching TRBD1 (5 bases). This chain's CDR3 is CASSFGTENYGYTF. CDR3 nucleotide sequence: TGCGCCAGCAGCTTCGGGACGGAGAACTATGGCTACACCTTC.